This TCR beta chain was sequenced in a study of monozygotic twins with inflammatory bowel disease. Details on this clonotype: Its antigen is unidentified.

Per the germline V gene, CDR1 is LNHDA and CDR2 is SQIVND (reference sequence). The CDR3 loop spans 15 amino acids. Study outcomes and limitations: IBD patients shared fewer clonotypes with other individuals than healthy twins, especially patients with disease activity signs. Healthy co-twins had higher TCRbeta inverse Simpson diversity than their IBD twins. No detectable difference in repertoire similarity separated concordant from discordant twins, possibly as a result of limited power.

Via template switching, UMIs carrying a 6-nucleotide sample barcode were introduced. TCRdb reanalyzed the 5' RACE reads and collapses them to one entry per CDR3 protein, without DNA. The sample features about 450,000 distinct CDR3 sequences, with about 2.2% in its top ten. The receptor comes from a human donor with ulcerative colitis or Crohn's disease, or a healthy co-twin of an affected twin (not recorded which). The source material was blood. The chain uses TRBV19 and TRBJ1-5. The CDR3 sequence is CASSLGWDSNQPQHF.